This TCR beta chain was recorded in a study of blood T cell repertoires in COVID-19. This CDR3 contains 14 residues. Per germline, CDR1 LGHDT and CDR2 YNNKEL (reference sequence). The junction had 8 bases not matched to a gene; V was cut back by 4 bases and J by 6 bases. Clones were sequenced by immunoSEQ multiplex PCR, and TCRdb holds only the in-frame ones, with some missing. This table holds 30,000 to 40,000 clones, just over 90% found once. The source material was peripheral blood. The chain recombines TRBV3-1 (or the pseudogene TRBV3-2) with TRBJ1-2, with 7 bases matching TRBD1. This clonotype was sampled from a male donor with active COVID-19. As DNA, the CDR3 is TGTGCCAGCAGCCGCTTCTCCGGGACAGATGGCTACACCTTC. Its protein is CASSRFSGTDGYTF.